The next 4 T cell receptor beta chains were all read from a single sample in a study of T-cell memory formation after mild COVID-19. TCRdb redid the calling of the 5' RACE reads with MiXCR, one entry per CDR3 protein. The data show roughly 70,000 distinct CDR3 sequences, roughly a sixth seen once. The specimen sequenced was PBMCs or a T cell subset sorted from them (not recorded which). The origin of the receptors is an adult woman who had mild COVID-19 (a few samples of this study predate the infection). Cell type and time point are not known.

This clonotype was counted ten times or more. This chain links TRBV9 with TRBJ2-1, with D unresolved. Germline lookup yields CDR1 SGDLS and CDR2 YYNGEE. V gave up 0 bases and J gave up 5 bases, with 12 bases separating them. This CDR3 has 15 amino acids. The CDR3 nucleotides are TGTGCCAGCAGCGTAGACTCGGCTGGGGACAATGAGCAGTTCTTC. It is translated as CASSVDSAGDNEQFF.

The V and J genes are TRBV29-1 and TRBJ2-2; 9 bases line up with TRBD2. CDR1 and CDR2 from the germline V gene are SQVTM and ANQGSEA. V shed 4 bases and J 1 base; nucleotides not matched to a gene: 4. This CDR3 is built from 15 residues. CDR3 DNA: TGCAGCGTTGCAAAGCGGGGGGTGAACACCGGGGAGCTGTTTTTT. This gives the protein CSVAKRGVNTGELFF.

The chain couples TRBV2 to TRBJ1-5; D gene ambiguous. Germline-derived CDR1 and CDR2 are SNHLY and FYNNEI. Trimming took 4 bases from V and 7 from J, leaving 14 bases between them. The CDR3 has 14 residues. DNA for the CDR3: TGTGCCAGCAGTGTTGGGGTAGGAGGCCAGCCCCAGCATTTT. Translating it yields CASSVGVGGQPQHF.

The V call is TRBV5-1, the J call TRBJ2-7; D is perhaps TRBD1 or TRBD2 (5 bases each). Trimming shortened V by 2 bases and J by 2 bases, and 14 bases separated the two germline ends. The CDR3 covers 15 residues. The germline V gene has CDR1 SGHRS and CDR2 YFSETQ. The CDR3 DNA reads as TGCGCCAGCAGCTTTCCTCTCGAGGGGCCCTACGAGCAGTACTTC. Its translation is CASSFPLEGPYEQYF.